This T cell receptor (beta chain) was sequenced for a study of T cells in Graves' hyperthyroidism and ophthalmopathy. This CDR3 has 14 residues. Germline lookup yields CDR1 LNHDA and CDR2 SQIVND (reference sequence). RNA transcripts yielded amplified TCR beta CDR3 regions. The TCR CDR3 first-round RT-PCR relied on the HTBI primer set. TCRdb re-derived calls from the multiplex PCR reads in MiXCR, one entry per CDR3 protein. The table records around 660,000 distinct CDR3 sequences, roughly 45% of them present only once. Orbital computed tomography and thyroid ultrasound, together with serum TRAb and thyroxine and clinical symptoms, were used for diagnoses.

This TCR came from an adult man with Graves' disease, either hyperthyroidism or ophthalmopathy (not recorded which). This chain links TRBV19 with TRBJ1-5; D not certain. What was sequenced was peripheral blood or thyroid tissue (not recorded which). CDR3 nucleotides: TGTGCTTCGAGGCCGGAGGATGGAAGTCAGCCCCAGCATTTT. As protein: CASRPEDGSQPQHF.